Below, one T cell receptor (beta chain) is given with its context. Its antigen is unknown. This sample was included in a study of T cells in Graves' hyperthyroidism and ophthalmopathy. Study-level background: Blood from the periphery was taken at initial diagnosis, before any treatment. Findings and limits, study-wide: Among clonotypes expanded in thyroid above 0.001, most were also found in blood. Stable hyperthyroidism was told apart from ophthalmopathy by a model built on 13 V-J features. Model-based prediction identified ophthalmopathy a median roughly 6.1 months prior to its onset.

Researchers amplified the TCR beta CDR3 regions from RNA transcripts. HTBI primers were used for first-round RT-PCR of the TCR CDR3. TCRdb reprocessed the multiplex PCR reads with MiXCR, giving one entry per CDR3 protein. The data contain 750,000 to 950,000 distinct CDR3 sequences, around 39% of them singletons. The CDR3 is made up of 16 amino acids. In germline, CDR1 is SNHLY, CDR2 FYNNEI. Losses at the gene ends were 4 bases for V and 3 bases for J; bases not matched to a gene: 9. This TCR came from a young man with Graves' hyperthyroidism. The chain combines TRBV2 with TRBJ2-7; 10 bases match TRBD2. The sequenced sample was blood. The CDR3 nucleotides are TGTGCCAGCAGTGCAAGCTCCGGGACTAGCGACTACGAGCAGTACTTC. This encodes CASSASSGTSDYEQYF.